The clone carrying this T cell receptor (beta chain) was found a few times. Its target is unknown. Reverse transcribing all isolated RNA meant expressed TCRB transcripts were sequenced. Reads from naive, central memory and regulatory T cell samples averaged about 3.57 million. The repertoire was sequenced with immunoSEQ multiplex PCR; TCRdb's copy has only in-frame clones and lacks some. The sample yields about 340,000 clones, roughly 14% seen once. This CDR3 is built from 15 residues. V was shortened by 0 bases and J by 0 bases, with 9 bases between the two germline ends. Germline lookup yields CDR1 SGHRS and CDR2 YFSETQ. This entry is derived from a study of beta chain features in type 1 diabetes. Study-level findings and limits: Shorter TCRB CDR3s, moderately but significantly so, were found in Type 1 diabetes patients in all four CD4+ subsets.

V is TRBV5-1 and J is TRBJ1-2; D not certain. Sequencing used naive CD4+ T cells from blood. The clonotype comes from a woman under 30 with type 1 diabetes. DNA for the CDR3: TGCGCCAGCAGCTTGGAGGCCAGGTCTAACTATGGCTACACCTTC. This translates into CASSLEARSNYGYTF.